Listed here are 20 T cell receptor beta chains from one sample, sequenced in a study of cytomegalovirus exposure and HLA in healthy donors. The assay was immunoSEQ multiplex PCR, and TCRdb's table has in-frame clones only and misses some. The sample carries around 98,000 clones, 70% to 90% recorded once. What was sequenced was PBMCs. The receptor set was obtained from a woman aged 30 to 39 in good health and CMV-seronegative.

The chain carries TRBV9 and TRBJ1-2, with D perhaps TRBD1 (6 bases). The V end lost 2 bases, the J end lost 4 bases, and 15 bases lay between the germline ends. The CDR3 runs to 15 residues. CDR1 SGDLS and CDR2 YYNGEE come from the germline V gene. The CDR3 DNA reads TGTGCCAGCAGCGTTGGCTTCGGGGGGGCCTATGGCTACACCTTC. Protein sequence: CASSVGFGGAYGYTF.

This chain links TRBV18 with TRBJ2-7; TRBD1 is a possible D gene (5 bases). The germline V and J ends were trimmed by 0 bases and 1 base, with 7 bases remaining between them. The CDR3 sequence is 14 residues long. Germline V gene lookup returns CDR1 KGHSH and CDR2 LQKENI. The CDR3: CASSPPTGSYEQYF. CDR3 DNA: TGTGCCAGCTCACCACCCACAGGATCCTACGAGCAGTACTTC. Full variable domain (rest looked up from reference TRBV18 and TRBJ2-7): NAGVMQNPRHLVRRRGQEARLRCSPMKGHSHVYWYRQLPEEGLKFMVYLQKENIIDESGMPKERFSAEFPKEGPSILRIQQVVRGDSAAYFCASSPPTGSYEQYFGPGTRLTVT.

The rearrangement links TRBV2 to TRBJ1-2; D possibly corresponds to TRBD1 (6 bases). Trimming pared 6 bases from V and 4 bases from J, leaving 15 bases between. Looked up from germline, CDR1 is SNHLY and CDR2 is FYNNEI. The CDR3 runs to 14 residues. CDR3 region: CASRETGPSYGYTF. For the CDR3, the DNA is TGTGCCAGCAGAGAGACAGGCCCGTCCTATGGCTACACCTTC.

The J gene is TRBJ2-3, the V gene TRBV29-1; maybe TRBD1 (5 bases). Germline CDR1 and CDR2: SQVTM and ANQGSEA. The ends were cut back, 2 bases at V and 8 bases at J, with 11 bases in the middle. The CDR3 is 12 residues long. CDR3 DNA sequence: TGCAGCGTTGAACAGGGTAAAGGTACGCAGTATTTT. It encodes CSVEQGKGTQYF.

The J gene is TRBJ1-2, the V gene TRBV2; D is possibly TRBD1 (5 bases). Between the trimmed V and J ends, which lost 3 bases and 4 bases, there was a span of 12 bases. This CDR3 region has 14 residues. Per the germline V gene, CDR1 is SNHLY and CDR2 is FYNNEI. The CDR3 loop is CASSDRGNLYGYTF. CDR3 coding DNA: TGTGCCAGCAGTGACCGGGGGAACCTCTATGGCTACACCTTC.

This sequence joins TRBV5-1 and TRBJ1-1; 9 bases fit TRBD1. This CDR3 comprises 15 residues. Germline V CDR1 and CDR2: SGHRS, YFSETQ. V lost 3 bases and J lost 6; bases outside the gene matches: 9. CDR3 nucleotide sequence: TGCGCCAGCAGCTCGGGACAGGGATTTATCGCTGAAGCTTTCTTT. Protein: CASSSGQGFIAEAFF.

This sequence joins TRBV28 and TRBJ1-5; 12 positions match TRBD1. Looked up from germline, CDR1 is MDHEN and CDR2 is SYDVKM. The CDR3 has 17 residues. Trimming removed 5 bases from V and 5 bases from J; junction bases left unmatched: 10. The CDR3 sequence: CASSPNPGTGGYQPQHF. The CDR3 DNA reads TGTGCCAGCAGTCCCAACCCCGGGACAGGGGGCTATCAGCCCCAGCATTTT.

The genes are TRBV7-2 and TRBJ1-1; perhaps TRBD1 as D (5 bases). The V and J ends lost 3 bases and 4 bases respectively, with 12 bases between them. The CDR3 covers 14 residues. Germline loops: CDR1 SGHTA, CDR2 FQGNSA. CDR3 residues: CASSFNRRGTEAFF. For the CDR3, the DNA is TGTGCCAGCAGCTTTAATCGAAGGGGCACTGAAGCTTTCTTT.

The CDR3 loop is CASSQTSGGSMKQFF. The CDR3 DNA follows: TGTGCCAGCAGCCAGACTAGCGGGGGTTCAATGAAGCAGTTCTTC. This chain joins TRBV7-7 and TRBJ2-1; 12 positions match TRBD2. Trimming took 5 bases from V and 11 from J; bases not matched to a gene: 10. This CDR3 has 15 amino acids. CDR1 is SSHAT, CDR2 FNYEAQ, per germline (reference sequence).

The DNA of the CDR3 is TGTGCCAGCAGTTTTACCGGGACAGGGGGCTATGGCTACACCTTC. Translation gives CASSFTGTGGYGYTF. This chain uses TRBV7-9 with TRBJ1-2, with TRBD1 identical over 11 bases. J lost 4 bases, V lost 6 bases, and 7 bases had no gene match. Germline V gives CDR1 SEHNR, CDR2 FQNEAQ (reference sequence). This CDR3 has 15 amino acids.

The chain has TRBV5-1 and TRBJ2-1; 7 bases map to TRBD2. Germline V gene lookup returns CDR1 SGHRS and CDR2 YFSETQ. J gave up 7 bases and V 0 bases, and 4 bases lay outside the gene matches. This CDR3 is built from 14 residues. Here the CDR3 DNA reads TGCGCCAGCAGCTTGGGGGCGGGGGTTAATGAGCAGTTCTTC. This gives the protein CASSLGAGVNEQFF.

The rearrangement joins TRBV29-1 to TRBJ2-1, with 11 bases identical to TRBD2. CDR1 and CDR2 from the germline V gene are SQVTM and ANQGSEA. This CDR3 is 13 amino acids long. With 4 bases clipped from V and 10 bases from J, the junction kept 6 bases outside the gene matches. CDR3 protein: CSVVLLAGGEQFF. DNA of the CDR3: TGCAGCGTTGTTTTGCTAGCGGGAGGCGAGCAGTTCTTC.

V and J are TRBV12-5 and TRBJ2-5, with D possibly being TRBD1 (5 bases). CDR3 length: 15 amino acids. Trimming took off 5 bases at V and 5 bases at J, with 18 bases between the two ends. Germline CDR1 reads LGHNT; CDR2 reads FRNRAP. CDR3 amino acids: CASGPSTGGWETQYF. The CDR3 bases are TGTGCTAGTGGTCCATCAACAGGCGGTTGGGAGACCCAGTACTTC.

V and J are TRBV6-1 and TRBJ2-2, with 8 bases identical to TRBD2. The germline V gene has CDR1 MNHNS and CDR2 SASEGT. Losses at the gene ends were 0 bases for V and 4 bases for J; bases not matched to a gene: 7. The CDR3 totals 17 residues. The CDR3, as DNA: TGTGCCAGCAGTGAAGCGCTCGGGGGGGCCGCCACCGGGGAGCTGTTTTTT. Its protein product is CASSEALGGAATGELFF.

This chain links TRBV29-1 with TRBJ2-3; 7 bases fit TRBD1. From germline, CDR1 is SQVTM and CDR2 ANQGSEA. There are 14 residues in the CDR3. Losses at the gene ends were 8 bases for V and 5 bases for J; bases not matched to a gene: 13. In nucleotides, the CDR3 is TGCAGCCTATCCCTGGACACAGGGGTAGATACGCAGTATTTT. Translation gives CSLSLDTGVDTQYF.

This chain joins TRBV7-8 and TRBJ2-2; 10 nucleotides agree with TRBD1. V trimming: 7 bases; J trimming: 6 bases; junction bases outside the gene matches: 8. Germline V CDR1 and CDR2: SGHVS, FQNEAQ. The length of the CDR3 is 15 residues. CDR3 amino acids: CASTPRDRGPGELFF. CDR3 sequence (DNA): TGTGCCAGCACCCCCCGGGACAGGGGTCCCGGGGAGCTGTTTTTT.

The genes are TRBV18 and TRBJ1-3; 7 bases map to TRBD1. The CDR3 runs 16 residues. The V and J ends lost 5 bases and 0 bases, in that order; junction bases with no gene match: 7. Germline V lookup: CDR1 KGHSH, CDR2 LQKENI. Here the CDR3 reads CASSTFRDSSGNTIYF. Written as DNA, the CDR3 is TGTGCCAGCTCAACCTTCCGGGACAGCTCTGGAAACACCATATATTTT. The full variable domain, in which reference TRBV18 and TRBJ1-3 provide the parts outside the CDR3, is NAGVMQNPRHLVRRRGQEARLRCSPMKGHSHVYWYRQLPEEGLKFMVYLQKENIIDESGMPKERFSAEFPKEGPSILRIQQVVRGDSAAYFCASSTFRDSSGNTIYFGEGSWLTVV.

J is TRBJ1-3 and V is TRBV18; 7 nucleotides match TRBD1. The germline CDR1 and CDR2 sequences are KGHSH and LQKENI. The CDR3 has 14 amino acids. The V and J ends lost 3 bases and 5 bases, in that order; junction bases with no gene match: 4. CDR3 residues: CASSPGTDRNTIYF. DNA for the CDR3: TGTGCCAGCTCACCGGGGACAGACCGAAACACCATATATTTT.

This clone was seen only once. The chain couples TRBV18 to TRBJ1-4, with TRBD1 matching over 7 bases. In germline, CDR1 is KGHSH, CDR2 LQKENI. The CDR3 runs to 18 residues. Trimming at V came to 5 bases and at J to 6 bases, leaving 18 bases not matched to a gene. CDR3 coding DNA: TGTGCCAGCTCAGCGAGCCGGGACAGAAATAGAGTGGATGAAAAACTGTTTTTT. Encoded protein: CASSASRDRNRVDEKLFF.

This chain connects TRBV14 to TRBJ2-7; 16 positions match TRBD2. CDR1 is SGHDN and CDR2 is FVKESK in the germline V gene. This CDR3 comprises 18 residues. Trimming at V came to 3 bases and at J to 2 bases, leaving 7 bases not matched to a gene. The chain's CDR3 is CASSHPGLAGGTPYEQYF. The CDR3 region has the DNA TGTGCCAGCAGCCATCCGGGACTAGCGGGAGGGACACCCTACGAGCAGTACTTC.